These T cell receptor beta chains were read from a single sample in a study of T cell responses to AZD1222 COVID-19 vaccine. Measured with immunoSEQ multiplex PCR; TCRdb has only the in-frame clones, and not every one. The sample lists under 300,000 clones, more than 80% occurring once. The sequences come from peripheral blood, collected on day 0 of AZD1222 vaccination. Source of these receptors: an adult in good health. The CDR3 runs from the conserved cysteine through the conserved F or W. The D gene is left open where the match is weak. A row's size may be missing; if present it is once, few, many or a size class.

cdr3_nt: TGTGCCAGTAAAACCAGGGGATCCTACGAGCAGTACTTC
cdr3_aa: CASKTRGSYEQYF
v_call: TRBV19
clone_size: .
d_call: .
j_call: TRBJ2-7

cdr3_nt: TGTGCCAGCTCACCTTCCAGATCCCACACAGATACGCAGTATTTT
cdr3_aa: CASSPSRSHTDTQYF
v_call: TRBV18
clone_size: .
d_call: .
j_call: TRBJ2-3

cdr3_nt: TGTGCCAGCAGTATTCAGGGGTACAATGAGCAGTTCTTC
cdr3_aa: CASSIQGYNEQFF
v_call: TRBV2
clone_size: .
d_call: .
j_call: TRBJ2-1

cdr3_nt: TGCGCCAGCAGCTATGATGAAGGCCAGCCCCAGCATTTT
cdr3_aa: CASSYDEGQPQHF
v_call: TRBV5-1
clone_size: .
d_call: .
j_call: TRBJ1-5

cdr3_nt: TGTGCCAGCAGCCTTACAGGGGGCACTGAAGCTTTCTTT
cdr3_aa: CASSLTGGTEAFF
v_call: TRBV6-2/TRBV6-3
clone_size: .
d_call: TRBD1
j_call: TRBJ1-1

cdr3_nt: TGTGCCAGCAGTGAACAGGGTAATAGCAATCAGCCCCAGCATTTT
cdr3_aa: CASSEQGNSNQPQHF
v_call: TRBV6-1
clone_size: few
d_call: .
j_call: TRBJ1-5

cdr3_nt: TGCGCCAGCAGCTTCCAACAGGGGAGAGGGACCTACGAGCAGTACTTC
cdr3_aa: CASSFQQGRGTYEQYF
v_call: TRBV5-1
clone_size: .
d_call: TRBD1
j_call: TRBJ2-7

cdr3_nt: TGTGCCAGCAGCCGTTGGGCGGACTACACTGAAGCTTTCTTT
cdr3_aa: CASSRWADYTEAFF
v_call: TRBV7-9
clone_size: .
d_call: .
j_call: TRBJ1-1

cdr3_nt: TGCAGCGTTGGTTTGGGGTCAGATACGCAGTATTTT
cdr3_aa: CSVGLGSDTQYF
v_call: TRBV29-1
clone_size: few
d_call: .
j_call: TRBJ2-3

cdr3_nt: TGTGCCAGTAGTAAGGCGGGAGGTCCCCCCTACAATGAGCAGTTCTTC
cdr3_aa: CASSKAGGPPYNEQFF
v_call: TRBV19
clone_size: .
d_call: TRBD2
j_call: TRBJ2-1

cdr3_nt: TGTGCCAGCAGCGGTCGATCCGGGACAGGGGGCGAGGAGCCCCAGCATTTT
cdr3_aa: CASSGRSGTGGEEPQHF
v_call: TRBV7-2
clone_size: .
d_call: TRBD1
j_call: TRBJ1-5

cdr3_nt: TGCGCCAGCAGCTTTGGGTCAGGGGGCACAGATACGCAGTATTTT
cdr3_aa: CASSFGSGGTDTQYF
v_call: TRBV5-1
clone_size: .
d_call: .
j_call: TRBJ2-3

cdr3_nt: TGTGCCAGCTCACCTCGCCGGGGGGAAGAGACCCAGTACTTC
cdr3_aa: CASSPRRGEETQYF
v_call: TRBV18
clone_size: .
d_call: TRBD2
j_call: TRBJ2-5

cdr3_nt: TGTGCCAGCTTTGGACAGGGTCAAGAGACCCAGTACTTC
cdr3_aa: CASFGQGQETQYF
v_call: TRBV12-3/TRBV12-4
clone_size: .
d_call: TRBD1
j_call: TRBJ2-5

cdr3_nt: TGTGCCAGCAGTTTAGAGGCCGGGGGAGAGCAGTTCTTC
cdr3_aa: CASSLEAGGEQFF
v_call: TRBV12-3/TRBV12-4
clone_size: .
d_call: .
j_call: TRBJ2-1

cdr3_nt: TGTGCCAGCAGTTATCCCGGGGATAATTCACCCCTCCACTTT
cdr3_aa: CASSYPGDNSPLHF
v_call: TRBV6-5
clone_size: .
d_call: .
j_call: TRBJ1-6

cdr3_nt: TGCGCCAGCAGTGGAATATCAGCGAACACTGAAGCTTTCTTT
cdr3_aa: CASSGISANTEAFF
v_call: TRBV5-1
clone_size: .
d_call: .
j_call: TRBJ1-1

cdr3_nt: TGTGCCAGCAGCTTATACAGGGGATACACTGAAGCTTTCTTT
cdr3_aa: CASSLYRGYTEAFF
v_call: TRBV7-2
clone_size: .
d_call: TRBD1
j_call: TRBJ1-1

cdr3_nt: TGTGCCAGCAGCCATGCAGGGGCAAGGAACACTGAAGCTTTCTTT
cdr3_aa: CASSHAGARNTEAFF
v_call: TRBV3-1/TRBV3-2
clone_size: once
d_call: .
j_call: TRBJ1-1

cdr3_nt: TGTGCCAGCAGGGCCGGGACAGGGGTGTACAATGAGCAGTTCTTC
cdr3_aa: CASRAGTGVYNEQFF
v_call: TRBV2
clone_size: .
d_call: TRBD1
j_call: TRBJ2-1

cdr3_nt: TGCGCCAGCAGCTACGGACAGGGTATTGAGCAGTACTTC
cdr3_aa: CASSYGQGIEQYF
v_call: TRBV5-1
clone_size: .
d_call: TRBD1
j_call: TRBJ2-7

cdr3_nt: TGTGCCAGCAGCCCTTTCGGGACTAGCGCATCCTACGAGCAGTACTTC
cdr3_aa: CASSPFGTSASYEQYF
v_call: TRBV7-2
clone_size: .
d_call: TRBD2
j_call: TRBJ2-7

cdr3_nt: TGTGCCAGCAGCTCGACTAGCGGGACATACAATGAGCAGTTCTTC
cdr3_aa: CASSSTSGTYNEQFF
v_call: TRBV7-8
clone_size: .
d_call: TRBD2
j_call: TRBJ2-1

cdr3_nt: TGCGCCAGCACCTGGGGTCGGAGCTCCTATAATTCACCCCTCCACTTT
cdr3_aa: CASTWGRSSYNSPLHF
v_call: TRBV5-1
clone_size: .
d_call: .
j_call: TRBJ1-6

cdr3_nt: TGCGCCAGCAGTGAGGCCCGGGGCAAGGGGGAAGAAAAACTGTTTTTT
cdr3_aa: CASSEARGKGEEKLFF
v_call: TRBV10-2
clone_size: .
d_call: .
j_call: TRBJ1-4

cdr3_nt: TGTGCCAGCAGCCTTACTGAGAATGAGCAGTTCTTC
cdr3_aa: CASSLTENEQFF
v_call: TRBV28
clone_size: .
d_call: .
j_call: TRBJ2-1

cdr3_nt: TGTGCCAGCAGTTTAAGGGGAGAACGTCCCCTCCACTTT
cdr3_aa: CASSLRGERPLHF
v_call: TRBV28
clone_size: .
d_call: .
j_call: TRBJ1-6